This paragraph reports one T cell receptor (beta chain). This entry comes from a study of blood T cells in healthy people across ages. Study as a whole: T cells yielded about one barcoded beta molecule per two cells through template switching.

Germline V gene data show CDR1 as SGDLS and CDR2 as YYNGEE. V lost 1 base, J lost 2 bases, and 6 bases stayed unmatched. The CDR3 runs 15 residues. A sample-barcoded 5' primer and a J-beta primer mix were used in a second PCR of roughly 7 to 11 cycles. Each cDNA molecule was tagged by a template-switch adaptor that had 12 random nucleotides. One entry per CDR3 protein results from TCRdb running MiXCR on the 5' RACE reads. The sample records 750,000 to 1,000,000 distinct CDR3 sequences, under 35% being singletons. These data also featured in a second study, about T cells of mothers and their children. From that second work: Sequencing returned over 10 million TCR beta CDR3 reads per mother and about 2.9 million per child.

The sequenced material came from blood. The sequence was obtained from a woman aged 40-49 years in good health. This chain connects TRBV9 to TRBJ2-7; 7 bases line up with TRBD2. The chain's CDR3 is CASSVRGDGTYEQYF. The CDR3 DNA reads as TGTGCCAGCAGCGTACGGGGGGATGGGACCTACGAGCAGTACTTC.